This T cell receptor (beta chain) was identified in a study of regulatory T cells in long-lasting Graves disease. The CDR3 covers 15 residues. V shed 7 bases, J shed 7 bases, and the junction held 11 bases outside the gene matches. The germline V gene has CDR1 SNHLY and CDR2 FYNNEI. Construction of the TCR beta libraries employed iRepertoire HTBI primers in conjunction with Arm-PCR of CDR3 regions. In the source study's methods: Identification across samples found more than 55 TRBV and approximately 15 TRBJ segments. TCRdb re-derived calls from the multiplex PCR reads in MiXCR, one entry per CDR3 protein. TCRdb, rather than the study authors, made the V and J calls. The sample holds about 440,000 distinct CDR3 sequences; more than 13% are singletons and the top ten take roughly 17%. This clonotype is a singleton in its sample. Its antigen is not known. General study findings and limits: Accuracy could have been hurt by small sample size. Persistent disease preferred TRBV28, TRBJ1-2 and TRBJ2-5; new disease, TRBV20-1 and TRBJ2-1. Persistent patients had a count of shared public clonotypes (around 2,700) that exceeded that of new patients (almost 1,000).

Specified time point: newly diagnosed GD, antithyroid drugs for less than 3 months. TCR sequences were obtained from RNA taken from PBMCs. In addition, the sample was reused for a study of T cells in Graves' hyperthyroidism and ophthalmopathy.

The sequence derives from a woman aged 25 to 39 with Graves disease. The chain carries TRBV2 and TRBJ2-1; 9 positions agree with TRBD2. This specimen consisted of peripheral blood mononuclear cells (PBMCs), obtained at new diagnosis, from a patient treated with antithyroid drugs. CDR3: CASTPTGLAGNEQFF. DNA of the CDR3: TGTGCCAGCACCCCCACGGGGCTAGCGGGAAATGAGCAGTTCTTC. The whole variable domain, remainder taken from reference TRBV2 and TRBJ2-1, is EPEVTQTPSHQVTQMGQEVILRCVPISNHLYFYWYRQILGQKVEFLVSFYNNEISEKSEIFDDQFSVERPDGSNFTLKIRSTKLEDSAMYFCASTPTGLAGNEQFFGPGTRLTVL.